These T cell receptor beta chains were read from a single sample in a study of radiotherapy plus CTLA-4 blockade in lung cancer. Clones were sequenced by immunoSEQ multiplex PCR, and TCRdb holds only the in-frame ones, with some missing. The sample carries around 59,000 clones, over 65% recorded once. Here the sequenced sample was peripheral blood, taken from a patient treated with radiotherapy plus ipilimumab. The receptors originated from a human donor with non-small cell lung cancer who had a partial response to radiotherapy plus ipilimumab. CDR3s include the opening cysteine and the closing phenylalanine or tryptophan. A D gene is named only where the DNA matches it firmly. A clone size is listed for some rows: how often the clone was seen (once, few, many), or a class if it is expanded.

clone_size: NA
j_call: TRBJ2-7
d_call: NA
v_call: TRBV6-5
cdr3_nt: TGTGCCAGCAGTCATGGGCAGGGTTCCCACGAGCAGTACTTC
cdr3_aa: CASSHGQGSHEQYF

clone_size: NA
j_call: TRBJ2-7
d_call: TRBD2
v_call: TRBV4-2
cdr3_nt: TGTGCCAGCAGCCAAGGTTCGAGCGGGGTAGAAGAGCAGTACTTC
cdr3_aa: CASSQGSSGVEEQYF

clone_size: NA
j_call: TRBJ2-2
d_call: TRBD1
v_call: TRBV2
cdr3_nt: TGTGCCAGCAGCCCCGGACAGGGTGTGAACACCGGGGAGCTGTTTTTT
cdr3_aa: CASSPGQGVNTGELFF

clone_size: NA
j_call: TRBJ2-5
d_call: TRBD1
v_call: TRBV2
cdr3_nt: TGTGCCAGCAGTGATGGCGGGACAGGGAGGGAGCAGTACTTC
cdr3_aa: CASSDGGTGREQYF

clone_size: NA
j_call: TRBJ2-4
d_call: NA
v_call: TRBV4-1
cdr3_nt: TGCGCCAGCAGCCAAGGGACAGTTCCTCAGTACTTC
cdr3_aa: CASSQGTVPQYF

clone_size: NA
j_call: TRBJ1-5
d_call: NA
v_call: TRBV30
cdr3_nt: TGTGCCTGGAGTGTGGGGAGGCCCCAGCATTTT
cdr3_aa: CAWSVGRPQHF

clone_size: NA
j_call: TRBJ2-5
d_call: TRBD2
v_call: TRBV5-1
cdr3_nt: TGCGCCAGCAGCTTGGCGGGGACTAGTAGGCAAGAGACCCAGTACTTC
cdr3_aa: CASSLAGTSRQETQYF

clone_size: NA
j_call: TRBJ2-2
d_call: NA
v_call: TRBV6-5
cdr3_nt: TGTGCCAGCAGTTTGAGGAACACCGGGGAGCTGTTTTTT
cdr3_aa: CASSLRNTGELFF

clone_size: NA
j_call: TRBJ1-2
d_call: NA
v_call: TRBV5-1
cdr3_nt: TGCGCCAGCAGCCCCCAACAGGGTTTGGATGGCTACACCTTC
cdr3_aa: CASSPQQGLDGYTF

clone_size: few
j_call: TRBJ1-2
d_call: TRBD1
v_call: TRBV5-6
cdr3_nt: TGTGCCAGCAGCCCTACGACAGGGAACTATGGCTACACCTTC
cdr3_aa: CASSPTTGNYGYTF

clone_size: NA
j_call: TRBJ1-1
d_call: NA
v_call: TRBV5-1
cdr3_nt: TGCGCCAGCGCTCCACTACCACAGTGGTTGAGGGGAGGCACTGAAGCTTTCTTT
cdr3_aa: CASAPLPQWLRGGTEAFF

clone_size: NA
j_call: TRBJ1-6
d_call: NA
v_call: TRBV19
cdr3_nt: TGTGCCAGTAGTTCGGGGATTTCACCCCTCCACTTT
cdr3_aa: CASSSGISPLHF

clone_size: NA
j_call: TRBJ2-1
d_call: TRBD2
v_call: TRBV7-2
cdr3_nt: TGTGCCAGCAGCTTAGCGAGCAGCGGGGGGGCCCATGAGCAGTTCTTC
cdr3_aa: CASSLASSGGAHEQFF